A selection of T cell receptor beta chains follows, all from one sample in a study of blood T cell repertoires in COVID-19. Clones were sequenced by immunoSEQ multiplex PCR, and TCRdb holds only the in-frame ones, with some missing. The table has 90,000 or so clones, less than 90% seen once. Source material: peripheral blood. These TCRs come from a man between 60 and 70 years old with acute or convalescent COVID-19. CDR3s include the opening cysteine and the closing phenylalanine or tryptophan. A D gene is named only where the DNA matches it firmly. Size values are once, few and many counts, or a class for expanded clones, and some rows have none.

D gene,V gene,J gene,clone size,CDR3 protein,CDR3 DNA
NA,TRBV27,TRBJ1-4,NA,CASSLGTNGEKLFF,TGTGCCAGCAGTTTAGGGACAAATGGCGAAAAACTGTTTTTT
TRBD1,TRBV19,TRBJ1-2,NA,CASRGLAGYTF,TGTGCCAGCAGGGGGCTGGCTGGCTACACCTTC
TRBD1,TRBV23-1,TRBJ2-7,few,CASSHSRTGECYEQYF,TGCGCCAGCAGTCATTCACGGACAGGGGAGTGCTACGAGCAGTACTTC
NA,TRBV5-1,TRBJ1-3,NA,CASSLVAGVAGNTIYF,TGCGCCAGCAGCTTGGTTGCAGGGGTCGCTGGAAACACCATATATTTT
TRBD1,TRBV11-2,TRBJ2-4,NA,CASSLAGTGRKNIQYF,TGTGCCAGCAGCTTAGCTGGGACAGGGAGGAAAAACATTCAGTACTTC
TRBD1,TRBV6-6,TRBJ2-7,few,CATGTGVYEQYF,TGTGCCACAGGGACAGGGGTCTACGAGCAGTACTTC
TRBD2,TRBV7-2,TRBJ2-7,NA,CASSLGLAGGPHEQYF,TGTGCCAGCAGCTTGGGACTAGCGGGGGGGCCACACGAGCAGTACTTC
TRBD1,TRBV28,TRBJ2-3,NA,CASSLGVDRGGEDTQYF,TGTGCCAGCAGTTTAGGAGTGGACAGGGGAGGCGAAGATACGCAGTATTTT
NA,TRBV2,TRBJ2-1,NA,CASSEAGQGSLFSYNEQFF,TGTGCCAGCAGTGAAGCGGGCCAGGGCTCCTTATTCTCCTACAATGAGCAGTTCTTC
TRBD1,TRBV11-2,TRBJ1-2,NA,CASSSSLTGVGYTF,TGTGCCAGCAGCTCCTCTCTGACAGGGGTGGGCTACACCTTC
NA,TRBV5-4,TRBJ1-2,NA,CASSFSGRSDYGYTF,TGTGCCAGCAGCTTTTCCGGGAGGAGTGACTATGGCTACACCTTC
TRBD1,TRBV30,TRBJ1-1,few,CAWSKTGTGGKGSTEAFF,TGTGCCTGGAGTAAGACCGGGACAGGGGGCAAAGGGAGCACTGAAGCTTTCTTT
TRBD1,TRBV27,TRBJ1-2,NA,CASSTGQGASTNGYTF,TGTGCCAGCAGTACCGGACAGGGGGCATCGACGAATGGCTACACCTTC
TRBD2,TRBV5-1,TRBJ2-5,NA,CASSASGSPQETQYF,TGCGCCAGCAGCGCTAGCGGGAGCCCCCAAGAGACCCAGTACTTC